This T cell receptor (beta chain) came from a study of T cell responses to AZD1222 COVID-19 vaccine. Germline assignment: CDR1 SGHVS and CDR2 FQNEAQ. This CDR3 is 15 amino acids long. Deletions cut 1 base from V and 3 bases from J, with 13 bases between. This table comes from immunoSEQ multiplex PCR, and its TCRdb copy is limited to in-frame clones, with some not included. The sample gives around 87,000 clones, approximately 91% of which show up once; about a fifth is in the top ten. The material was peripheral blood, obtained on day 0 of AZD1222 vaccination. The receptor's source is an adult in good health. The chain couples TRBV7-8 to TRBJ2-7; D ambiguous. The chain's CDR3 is CASSLGVEPYYEQYF. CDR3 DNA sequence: TGTGCCAGCAGCTTAGGGGTGGAGCCGTACTACGAGCAGTACTTC.